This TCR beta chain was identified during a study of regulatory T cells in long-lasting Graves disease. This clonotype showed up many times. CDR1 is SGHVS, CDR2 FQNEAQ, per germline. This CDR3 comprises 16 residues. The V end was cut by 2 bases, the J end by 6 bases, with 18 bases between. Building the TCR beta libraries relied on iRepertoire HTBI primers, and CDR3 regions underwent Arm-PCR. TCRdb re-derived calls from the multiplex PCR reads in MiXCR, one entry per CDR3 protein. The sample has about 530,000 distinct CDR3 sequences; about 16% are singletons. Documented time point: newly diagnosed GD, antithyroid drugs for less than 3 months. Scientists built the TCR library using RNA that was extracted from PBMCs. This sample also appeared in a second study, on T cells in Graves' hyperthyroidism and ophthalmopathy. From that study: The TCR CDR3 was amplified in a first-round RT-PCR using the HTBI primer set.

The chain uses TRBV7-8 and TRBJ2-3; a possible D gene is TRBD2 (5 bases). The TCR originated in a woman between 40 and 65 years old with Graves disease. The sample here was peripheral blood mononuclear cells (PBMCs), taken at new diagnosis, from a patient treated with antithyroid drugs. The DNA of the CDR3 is TGTGCCAGCAGCTTAAAGGCGCCCCTAGCCGCGGATACGCAGTATTTT. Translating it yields CASSLKAPLAADTQYF.